These T cell receptor beta chains were read from a single sample in a study of blood T cell repertoires in COVID-19. Some clones are missing from TCRdb's copy, which holds only in-frame ones; the method was immunoSEQ multiplex PCR. The table has about 97,000 clones, around 87% seen once. The sequenced material came from peripheral blood. These receptors were obtained from a human donor in a cohort sampled during active COVID-19. The CDR3 runs from the conserved cysteine through the conserved F or W. The order of the fields is J gene, clone size, D gene, V gene, CDR3 protein, CDR3 DNA. The D gene is left open where the match is weak. Part of the rows lack a size; the others show once, few, many or a class for expanded clones.

j_call: TRBJ2-1
clone_size: NA
d_call: TRBD2
v_call: TRBV28
cdr3_aa: CASGVSGIAYNEQFF
cdr3_nt: TGTGCCAGCGGCGTTAGCGGGATAGCCTACAATGAGCAGTTCTTC

j_call: TRBJ1-1
clone_size: NA
d_call: NA
v_call: TRBV5-1
cdr3_aa: CASSQTGSNTEAFF
cdr3_nt: TGCGCCAGCAGCCAGACGGGAAGCAACACTGAAGCTTTCTTT

j_call: TRBJ2-7
clone_size: NA
d_call: NA
v_call: TRBV6-2/TRBV6-3
cdr3_aa: CASSYTGVAYEQYF
cdr3_nt: TGTGCCAGCAGTTACACGGGAGTTGCCTACGAGCAGTACTTC

j_call: TRBJ2-7
clone_size: NA
d_call: NA
v_call: TRBV6-5
cdr3_aa: CASSSASARRGEQYF
cdr3_nt: TGTGCCAGCAGTTCCGCCTCCGCCAGGCGTGGGGAGCAGTACTTC

j_call: TRBJ1-1
clone_size: NA
d_call: NA
v_call: TRBV6-5
cdr3_aa: CASSPPEQGTEAFF
cdr3_nt: TGTGCCAGCAGTCCCCCGGAACAGGGAACTGAAGCTTTCTTT

j_call: TRBJ2-7
clone_size: NA
d_call: TRBD2
v_call: TRBV28
cdr3_aa: CASSFFPGLAGGPSYEQYF
cdr3_nt: TGTGCCAGCAGTTTTTTCCCCGGACTAGCGGGAGGCCCCTCCTACGAGCAGTACTTC

j_call: TRBJ2-5
clone_size: NA
d_call: TRBD2
v_call: TRBV9
cdr3_aa: CASSLGELAGIETQYF
cdr3_nt: TGTGCCAGCAGCCTTGGGGAACTAGCGGGTATAGAGACCCAGTACTTC

j_call: TRBJ1-2
clone_size: once
d_call: NA
v_call: TRBV4-3
cdr3_aa: CASSTNIPGRGSGYGYTF
cdr3_nt: TGCGCCAGCAGCACCAACATTCCAGGTCGGGGGTCCGGCTATGGCTACACCTTC

j_call: TRBJ2-1
clone_size: NA
d_call: NA
v_call: TRBV24-1
cdr3_aa: CATSDLRSSIEKQFF
cdr3_nt: TGTGCCACCAGTGATTTGCGGTCTAGTATCGAGAAGCAGTTCTTC

j_call: TRBJ1-1
clone_size: NA
d_call: NA
v_call: TRBV6-5
cdr3_aa: CASSYSGDPAFF
cdr3_nt: TGTGCCAGCAGTTACTCCGGAGATCCGGCTTTCTTT

j_call: TRBJ2-7
clone_size: NA
d_call: NA
v_call: TRBV7-2
cdr3_aa: CASSSEDREQYF
cdr3_nt: TGTGCCAGCAGCTCCGAGGACAGAGAGCAGTACTTC

j_call: TRBJ1-5
clone_size: NA
d_call: NA
v_call: TRBV29-1
cdr3_aa: CSVAPGVNQPQHF
cdr3_nt: TGCAGCGTTGCACCGGGGGTGAATCAGCCCCAGCATTTT

j_call: TRBJ1-1
clone_size: NA
d_call: NA
v_call: TRBV5-8
cdr3_aa: CASSFGRAGDTEAFF
cdr3_nt: TGTGCCAGCAGCTTCGGAAGGGCAGGGGACACTGAAGCTTTCTTT

j_call: TRBJ2-3
clone_size: once
d_call: NA
v_call: TRBV7-9
cdr3_aa: CATPRGLSSTDTQYF
cdr3_nt: TGTGCCACACCGAGAGGGCTATCTAGCACAGATACGCAGTATTTT

j_call: TRBJ1-1
clone_size: NA
d_call: NA
v_call: TRBV27
cdr3_aa: CASVRPAGGEAFF
cdr3_nt: TGTGCCAGCGTGCGCCCCGCGGGGGGTGAAGCTTTCTTT

j_call: TRBJ1-5
clone_size: few
d_call: TRBD1
v_call: TRBV2
cdr3_aa: CASSTGQGDQPQHF
cdr3_nt: TGTGCCAGCAGCACCGGACAGGGCGATCAGCCCCAGCATTTT

j_call: TRBJ2-3
clone_size: few
d_call: NA
v_call: TRBV19
cdr3_aa: CASSAGKRDTQYF
cdr3_nt: TGTGCCAGTAGCGCAGGGAAGAGAGATACGCAGTATTTT

j_call: TRBJ2-3
clone_size: NA
d_call: TRBD1
v_call: TRBV7-8
cdr3_aa: CASSLGRYDYRGEGTDTQYF
cdr3_nt: TGTGCCAGCAGCTTAGGGCGCTATGATTACAGGGGCGAGGGGACAGATACGCAGTATTTT

j_call: TRBJ1-1
clone_size: NA
d_call: TRBD1
v_call: TRBV5-6
cdr3_aa: CASSSNRGRRTEAFF
cdr3_nt: TGTGCCAGCAGCTCCAACAGGGGGCGACGGACTGAAGCTTTCTTT

j_call: TRBJ1-2
clone_size: few
d_call: NA
v_call: TRBV9
cdr3_aa: CASSAEQSNYGYTF
cdr3_nt: TGTGCCAGCAGCGCGGAACAGAGTAACTATGGCTACACCTTC

j_call: TRBJ2-2
clone_size: NA
d_call: NA
v_call: TRBV7-2
cdr3_aa: CASSPREGGELFF
cdr3_nt: TGTGCCAGCAGCCCGAGGGAAGGCGGGGAGCTGTTTTTT